A single sample is the source of the 16 T cell receptor beta chains below, sequenced in a study of Tregs in tolerant kidney transplant recipients. Repertoires were generated with immunoSEQ multiplex PCR, while TCRdb's copy carries only in-frame clones and drops some. The sample gives 74,000 or so clones, 91% of which show up once; about 1.6% is in the top ten. The nonmyeloablative bone marrow transplants came from related graft donors, with transient mixed chimerism. The sample was CD4+ T cells from blood (PBMCs), taken 24 months after the transplant. Receptors originate from a human patient who received a combined kidney and bone marrow transplant. Some T cells may have come from the graft donor.

This rearrangement joins TRBV6-4 to TRBJ1-1; D is unresolved. Deletions cut 0 bases from V and 7 bases from J, with 9 bases between. CDR3 length: 13 amino acids. Germline CDR1 reads MRHNA; CDR2 reads SNTAGT. Here the CDR3 DNA reads TGTGCCAGCAGTGACTCATGGGGAGGTGAAGCTTTCTTT. This encodes CASSDSWGGEAFF.

J is TRBJ2-3 and V is TRBV14; 9 bases map to TRBD2. There are 16 residues in the CDR3. Germline trimming cut 3 bases from V and 2 bases from J; bases unmatched to any gene: 6. Germline V gene sequence: CDR1 SGHDN, CDR2 FVKESK. The CDR3 sequence is CASSHLLAGDTDTQYF. CDR3 DNA: TGTGCCAGCAGCCATTTACTAGCGGGTGACACAGATACGCAGTATTTT.

J is TRBJ2-3 and V is TRBV19, with D possibly TRBD1 on 6 matching bases. Germline V gives CDR1 LNHDA, CDR2 SQIVND (reference sequence). The CDR3 is 16 residues long. Trimming took off 0 bases at V and 1 base at J, with 11 bases between the two ends. The CDR3 protein is CASSIELRTGTDTQYF. The CDR3 coding sequence is TGTGCCAGTAGTATAGAGCTCCGGACAGGCACAGATACGCAGTATTTT.

The V call is TRBV11-3, the J call TRBJ1-4; no reliable D call. V was clipped by 5 bases and J by 0 bases, with 7 bases between them. The CDR3 extends over 14 amino acids. Germline CDR1 is SGHNT and CDR2 is YENEEA. CDR3 loop: CASSVYATNEKLFF. The DNA of the CDR3 is TGTGCCAGCAGCGTATATGCAACTAATGAAAAACTGTTTTTT.

This clone was seen a single time. The chain employs TRBV5-4 and TRBJ2-1; 8 bases are a match to TRBD1. The CDR3 loop spans 16 amino acids. The V gene end was trimmed by 6 bases and the J gene end by 1 base; junction bases not matched to a gene: 9. Germline V gene lookup returns CDR1 SGHNT and CDR2 YYREEE (reference sequence). Here the CDR3 reads CASTVRYRGSYNEQFF. CDR3 sequence (DNA): TGTGCCAGCACCGTTAGGTACAGGGGGTCCTACAATGAGCAGTTCTTC.

The chain recombines TRBV7-2 with TRBJ2-4, with TRBD2 as a possible D gene (6 bases). Germline CDR1 is SGHTA and CDR2 is FQGNSA. Trimming took 3 bases from V and 5 from J, leaving 11 bases between them. The CDR3 is made up of 14 amino acids. CDR3 in DNA: TGTGCCAGCAGCTTCGGAGGGGCCGAAAACATTCAGTACTTC. Amino acid sequence: CASSFGGAENIQYF.

This clone was observed a single time. The V and J genes are TRBV4-3 and TRBJ1-2; 7 bases map to TRBD1. V shed 3 bases and J 6 bases; nucleotides not matched to a gene: 25. Germline V lookup: CDR1 LGHNA, CDR2 YSLEER. CDR3 length equals 20 residues. The CDR3 is CASSHKVHGDRLPPPNGYTF. CDR3 nucleotide sequence: TGCGCCAGCAGCCATAAGGTACACGGGGACAGACTTCCCCCGCCCAATGGCTACACCTTC.

The CDR3 DNA follows: TGTGCCAGTAGTATACTAGCGGGCCAGGGGGAGCAGTACTTC. Amino acids: CASSILAGQGEQYF. The gene calls are TRBV19 and TRBJ2-7, with TRBD2 matching 8 bases. CDR1 is LNHDA and CDR2 is SQIVND in the germline V gene (reference sequence). V shed 2 bases and J 7 bases; nucleotides not matched to a gene: 7. This CDR3 spans 14 amino acids.

The chain recombines TRBV7-3 with TRBJ2-1; D is unresolved. The CDR3 extends over 13 amino acids. V lost 5 bases and J 5 bases, leaving 10 bases between the germline ends. Germline CDR1 and CDR2: SGHTA and FQGTGA. In nucleotides, the CDR3 is TGTGCCAGCAGCCCCCCTGGCCACAATGAGCAGTTCTTC. Encoded protein: CASSPPGHNEQFF.

A single count supports this clone. The rearrangement joins TRBV4-1 to TRBJ2-6, with D perhaps TRBD2 (5 bases). The V end lost 1 base, the J end lost 0 bases, and 10 bases lay between the germline ends. The CDR3 loop spans 17 amino acids. The germline gives CDR1 MGHRA, CDR2 YSYEKL. CDR3 in amino acids: CASSQAGKDSGANVLTF. The CDR3 DNA is TGCGCCAGCAGCCAAGCGGGGAAGGACTCTGGGGCCAACGTCCTGACTTTC.

The chain carries TRBV7-2 and TRBJ2-7; possibly TRBD2 for D (6 bases). Deletions cut 6 bases from V and 0 bases from J, with 15 bases between. The CDR3 is made up of 15 amino acids. Germline V gene lookup returns CDR1 SGHTA and CDR2 FQGNSA. Here the CDR3 DNA reads TGTGCCAGCAGGTCGTCGGACGGGAGCTCCTACGAGCAGTACTTC. The encoded protein is CASRSSDGSSYEQYF. The whole variable domain, filled in from reference TRBV7-2 and TRBJ2-7, reads GAGVSQSPSNKVTEKGKDVELRCDPISGHTALYWYRQSLGQGLEFLIYFQGNSAPDKSGLPSDRFSAERTGGSVSTLTIQRTQQEDSAVYLCASRSSDGSSYEQYFGPGTRLTVT.

The chain employs TRBV18 and TRBJ1-1; TRBD1 aligns across 8 bases. The V gene's germline CDR1 is KGHSH and CDR2 LQKENI. V trimming: 3 bases; J trimming: 6 bases; junction bases outside the gene matches: 6. This CDR3 comprises 14 residues. The CDR3 DNA follows: TGTGCCAGCTCACCGCAGGGGGCGGCGGCTGAAGCTTTCTTT. Translated: CASSPQGAAAEAFF.

The V call is TRBV19, the J call TRBJ2-5; 10 bases match TRBD2. V dropped 6 bases and J dropped 2; count of bases not matched to a gene: 6. The CDR3 has 15 residues. The germline V gene has CDR1 LNHDA and CDR2 SQIVND (reference sequence). The CDR3 bases are TGTGCCAGTAGGAGAGCGGGGGGGCCTCAAGAGACCCAGTACTTC. Its protein is CASRRAGGPQETQYF.

J is TRBJ2-3 and V is TRBV6-1; TRBD2 matches at 14 bases. CDR1 and CDR2 (germline): MNHNS, SASEGT. With 4 bases clipped from V and 5 bases from J, the junction kept 5 bases outside the gene matches. This CDR3 has 16 amino acids. The CDR3 DNA reads TGTGCCAGCAGTGCGTGGACTAGCGGGGGGAAAGATACGCAGTATTTT. This sequence encodes CASSAWTSGGKDTQYF.

The chain links TRBV7-6 to TRBJ1-2, with a weak D call TRBD1 (6 bases). V lost 5 bases, J lost 6 bases, and 13 bases lay in between. Germline lookup yields CDR1 SGHVS and CDR2 FNYEAQ. This CDR3 spans 13 amino acids. CDR3 amino acids: CASSGNRENGYTF. The CDR3 bases are TGTGCCAGCAGCGGCAACAGGGAAAATGGCTACACCTTC.

The chain combines TRBV5-1 with TRBJ1-2, with 8 positions matching TRBD1. This CDR3 region has 13 residues. Germline V CDR1 and CDR2: SGHRS, YFSETQ. Germline trimming cut 0 bases from V and 8 bases from J; bases unmatched to any gene: 3. The CDR3 spells CASSLAGGIGYTF. CDR3 DNA sequence: TGCGCCAGCAGCTTGGCAGGGGGCATCGGCTACACCTTC.